These 11 T cell receptor beta chains originate from one sample sequenced in a study of Ad26.COV2.S vaccination and SARS-CoV-2 variants. Assay: immunoSEQ multiplex PCR; the TCRdb copy retains only in-frame clones and omits some. The table records about 220,000 clones, 88% of them present only once. This sample's treatment: about 20 received Ad26.COV2.S at low or high dose, single or two shots; 5 received placebo; per-sample allocation not given. The study sampled participants on day 63 after the first vaccine or placebo injection. The specimen comprised peripheral blood, sampled in a trial of Ad26.COV2.S vaccine versus placebo. The receptor source for this set is a person aged 18-65 years who received the Ad26.COV2.S COVID-19 vaccine or a placebo.

The rearrangement uses TRBV28 and TRBJ1-2; D might be TRBD1 (5 bases). CDR1 MDHEN and CDR2 SYDVKM come from the germline V gene. CDR3 length equals 14 residues. Trimming stripped 5 bases from V and 4 bases from J, with 14 bases between. The chain's CDR3 is CASSPLQGFYGYTF. As DNA, the CDR3 is TGTGCCAGCAGTCCCTTGCAGGGATTCTATGGCTACACCTTC.

The rearrangement uses TRBV4-3 and TRBJ2-2; D call uncertain. This CDR3 has 14 residues. Trimming took 0 bases from V and 9 from J, leaving 11 bases between them. CDR1 and CDR2 from the germline V gene are LGHNA and YSLEER. DNA of the CDR3: TGCGCCAGCAGCCAAGAAAGGACCCCCTGGGAGCTGTTTTTT. It encodes CASSQERTPWELFF.

CDR3 DNA: TGCGCCAGCAGCTTGGATTCCGCCACCGGGGAGCTGTTTTTT. Translation: CASSLDSATGELFF. The V call is TRBV5-1, the J call TRBJ2-2; no clear D. V lost 0 bases to trimming and J lost 4 bases, with 7 bases between them. The CDR3 sequence is 14 residues long. Germline V gives CDR1 SGHRS, CDR2 YFSETQ.

The chain recombines TRBV6-6 with TRBJ2-2, with D hard to call. V was clipped by 5 bases and J by 9 bases, with 13 bases between them. Germline V CDR1 and CDR2: MNHNY, SVGAGI (reference sequence). There are 13 residues in the CDR3. For the CDR3, the DNA is TGTGCCAGCAGTCTCGGGTTGGGCCGGGAGCTGTTTTTT. Protein sequence: CASSLGLGRELFF.

The chain links TRBV4-1 to TRBJ2-3; 13 bases are a match to TRBD2. Germline values: CDR1 MGHRA, CDR2 YSYEKL. This CDR3 is built from 16 residues. Germline trimming cut 3 bases from V and 4 bases from J; bases unmatched to any gene: 4. CDR3 protein: CASSQATSGGPDTQYF. The CDR3 nucleotides are TGCGCCAGCAGCCAGGCGACTAGCGGGGGGCCAGATACGCAGTATTTT.

The chain has TRBV19 and TRBJ2-2; D unresolved. V was clipped by 6 bases and J by 1 base, with 12 bases between them. The CDR3 consists of 15 residues. Germline-derived CDR1 and CDR2 are LNHDA and SQIVND (reference sequence). This CDR3 is CASSQGRRNTGELFF. DNA of the CDR3: TGTGCCAGTAGCCAAGGACGTCGGAACACCGGGGAGCTGTTTTTT.

The gene calls are TRBV28 and TRBJ1-1; tentatively, D is TRBD1 (5 bases). The CDR3 length is 14 residues. Trimming removed 5 bases at V and 4 bases at J, with 14 bases between. CDR1 is MDHEN, CDR2 SYDVKM, per germline. The CDR3 region has the DNA TGTGCCAGCAGTGTTCAGGGAAGGAGCACTGAAGCTTTCTTT. Translated: CASSVQGRSTEAFF.

This clone appeared a single time. The genes are TRBV6-5 and TRBJ2-1; D perhaps matches TRBD2 (5 bases). This CDR3 comprises 12 residues. Trimming stripped 6 bases from V and 9 bases from J, with 12 bases between. Germline V gene data show CDR1 as MNHEY and CDR2 as SVGAGI. CDR3 nucleotides: TGTGCCAGCAGCTCGCCGGGGTCTGAGCAGTTCTTC. It is translated as CASSSPGSEQFF.

The chain has TRBV4-2 and TRBJ2-3; possibly TRBD1 for D (6 bases). The CDR3 is 16 amino acids. Germline CDR1 LGHNA, CDR2 YNFKEQ. V dropped 4 bases and J dropped 6 bases, with 20 bases sitting between them. The CDR3 reads CASSLPSPGAADTQYF. In DNA, the CDR3 is TGTGCCAGCAGCCTACCCTCCCCAGGGGCCGCCGATACGCAGTATTTT.

This clone was found a few times. The rearrangement joins TRBV4-1 to TRBJ2-7; TRBD1 matches at 9 bases. The CDR3 extends over 15 amino acids. Per the germline V gene, CDR1 is MGHRA and CDR2 is YSYEKL. The J segment lost 5 bases and the V segment lost 1 base, leaving 6 bases of the junction unmatched. As DNA, the CDR3 is TGCGCCAGCAGCCAAGGTTGGGGGGACAGGGACGAGCAGTACTTC. This gives the protein CASSQGWGDRDEQYF.

V and J are TRBV15 and TRBJ2-1; D remains ambiguous. Germline V gene sequence: CDR1 LNHNV, CDR2 YYDKDF (reference sequence). The CDR3 runs 15 residues. V was trimmed by 3 bases and J by 3 bases, leaving 12 bases between them. CDR3: CATSSPAGVYNEQFF. The CDR3 DNA reads TGTGCCACCAGCAGCCCAGCAGGAGTCTACAATGAGCAGTTCTTC. The full variable domain, its missing parts supplied by reference TRBV15 and TRBJ2-1, is DAMVIQNPRYQVTQFGKPVTLSCSQTLNHNVMYWYQQKSSQAPKLLFHYYDKDFNNEADTPDNFQSRRPNTSFCFLDIRSPGLGDTAMYLCATSSPAGVYNEQFFGPGTRLTVL.